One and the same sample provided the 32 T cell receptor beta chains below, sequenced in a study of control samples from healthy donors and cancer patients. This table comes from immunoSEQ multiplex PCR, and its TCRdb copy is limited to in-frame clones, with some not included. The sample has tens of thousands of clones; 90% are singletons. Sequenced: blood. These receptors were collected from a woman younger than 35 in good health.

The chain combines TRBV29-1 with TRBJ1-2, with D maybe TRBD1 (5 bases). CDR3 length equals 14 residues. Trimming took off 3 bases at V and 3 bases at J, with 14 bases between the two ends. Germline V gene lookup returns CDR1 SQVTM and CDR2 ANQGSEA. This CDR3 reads CSVDSVGLDYGYTF. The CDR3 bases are TGCAGCGTTGATTCGGTGGGGCTTGACTATGGCTACACCTTC.

DNA for the CDR3: TGTGCCAGCAGCTTCGCCTTACAGGTGGGAGCTGGAAACACCATATATTTT. This gives the protein CASSFALQVGAGNTIYF. J is TRBJ1-3 and V is TRBV7-8, with D maybe TRBD1 (5 bases). The CDR3 sequence is 17 residues long. The V end was cut by 3 bases, the J end by 2 bases, with 17 bases between. Germline V gene lookup returns CDR1 SGHVS and CDR2 FQNEAQ.

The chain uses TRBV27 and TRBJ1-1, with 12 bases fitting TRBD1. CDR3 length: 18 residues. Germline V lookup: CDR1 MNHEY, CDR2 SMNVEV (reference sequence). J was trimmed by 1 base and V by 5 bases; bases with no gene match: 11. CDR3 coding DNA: TGTGCCAGCAGTCTACTTCCCTGGGACAGGGGGCGGAACACTGAAGCTTTCTTT. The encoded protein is CASSLLPWDRGRNTEAFF.

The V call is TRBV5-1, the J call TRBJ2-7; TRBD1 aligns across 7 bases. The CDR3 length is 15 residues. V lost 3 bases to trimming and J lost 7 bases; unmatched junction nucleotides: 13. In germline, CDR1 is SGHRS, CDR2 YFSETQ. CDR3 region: CASSYGVAGGGEQYF. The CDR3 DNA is TGCGCCAGCAGCTATGGCGTGGCAGGGGGTGGTGAGCAGTACTTC.

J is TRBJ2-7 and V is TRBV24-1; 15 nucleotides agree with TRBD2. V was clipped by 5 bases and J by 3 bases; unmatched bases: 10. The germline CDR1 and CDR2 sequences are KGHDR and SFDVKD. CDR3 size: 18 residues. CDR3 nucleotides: TGTGCCACCAGTGCAGTCCCGGGACTAGCGGGGGGACACTACGAGCAGTACTTC. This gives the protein CATSAVPGLAGGHYEQYF.

In DNA form, the CDR3 reads TGTGCCAGCAGTTCTAGGGGTTCCTACAATGAGCAGTTCTTC. This encodes CASSSRGSYNEQFF. This chain uses TRBV2 with TRBJ2-1, with a possible D match to TRBD1 (5 bases). Trimming pared 5 bases from V and 1 base from J, leaving 9 bases between. Per the germline V gene, CDR1 is SNHLY and CDR2 is FYNNEI. The CDR3 extends over 14 amino acids.

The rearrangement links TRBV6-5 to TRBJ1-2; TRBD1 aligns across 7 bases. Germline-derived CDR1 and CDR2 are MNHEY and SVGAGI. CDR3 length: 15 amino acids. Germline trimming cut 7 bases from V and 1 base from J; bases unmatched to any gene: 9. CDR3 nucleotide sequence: TGTGCCAGCAATACAGGGGATTACGGTAACTATGGCTACACCTTC. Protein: CASNTGDYGNYGYTF.

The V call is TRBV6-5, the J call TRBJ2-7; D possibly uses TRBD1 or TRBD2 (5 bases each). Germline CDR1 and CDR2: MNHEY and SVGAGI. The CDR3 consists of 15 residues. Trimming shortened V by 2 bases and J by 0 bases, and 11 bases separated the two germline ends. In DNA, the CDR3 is TGTGCCAGCAGTTACGACGGGGCTAGCTCCTACGAGCAGTACTTC. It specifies CASSYDGASSYEQYF.

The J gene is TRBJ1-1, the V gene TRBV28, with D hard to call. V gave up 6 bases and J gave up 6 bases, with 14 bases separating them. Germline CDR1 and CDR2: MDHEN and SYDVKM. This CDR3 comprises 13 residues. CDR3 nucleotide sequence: TGTGCCAGCAGGGAGGAGTCTTGGGCTGAAGCTTTCTTT. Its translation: CASREESWAEAFF.

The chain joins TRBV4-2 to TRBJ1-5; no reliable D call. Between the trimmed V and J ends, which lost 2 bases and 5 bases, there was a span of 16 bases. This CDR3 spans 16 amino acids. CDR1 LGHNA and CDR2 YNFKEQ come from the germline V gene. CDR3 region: CASSQSIGRSDQPQHF. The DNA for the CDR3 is TGTGCCAGCAGCCAAAGTATCGGTAGGAGTGATCAGCCCCAGCATTTT.

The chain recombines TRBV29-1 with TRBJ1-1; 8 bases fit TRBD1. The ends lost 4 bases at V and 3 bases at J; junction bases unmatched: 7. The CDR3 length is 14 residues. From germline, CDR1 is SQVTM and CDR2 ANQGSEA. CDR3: CSVGQGAMDTEAFF. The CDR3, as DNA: TGCAGCGTTGGGCAGGGGGCGATGGACACTGAAGCTTTCTTT. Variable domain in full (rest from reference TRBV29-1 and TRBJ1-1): SAVISQKPSRDICQRGTSLTIQCQVDSQVTMMFWYRQQPGQSLTLIATANQGSEATYESGFVIDKFPISRPNLTFSTLTVSNMSPEDSSIYLCSVGQGAMDTEAFFGQGTRLTVV.

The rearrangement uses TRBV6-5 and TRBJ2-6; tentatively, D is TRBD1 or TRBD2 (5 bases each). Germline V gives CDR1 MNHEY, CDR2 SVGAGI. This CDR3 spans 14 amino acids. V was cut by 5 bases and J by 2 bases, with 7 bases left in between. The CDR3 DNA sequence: TGTGCCAGCAGTATGGGGGCTGGGGCCAACGTCCTGACTTTC. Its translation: CASSMGAGANVLTF.

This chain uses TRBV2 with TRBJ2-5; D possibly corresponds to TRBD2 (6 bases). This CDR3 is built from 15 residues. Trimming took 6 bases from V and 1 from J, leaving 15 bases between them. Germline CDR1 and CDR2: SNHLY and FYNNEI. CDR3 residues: CASRLDGGRQETQYF. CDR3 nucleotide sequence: TGTGCCAGCAGGTTAGACGGGGGTCGCCAAGAGACCCAGTACTTC.

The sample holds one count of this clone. In nucleotides, the CDR3 is TGTGCCAGCAGCCAAGAGGGCACTGAAGCTTTCTTT. It encodes CASSQEGTEAFF. The chain combines TRBV3-1 (or the pseudogene TRBV3-2) with TRBJ1-1; no reliable D call. The CDR3 has 12 amino acids. From germline, CDR1 is LGHDT and CDR2 YNNKEL (reference sequence). Trimming removed 0 bases from V and 4 bases from J, with 3 bases in between.

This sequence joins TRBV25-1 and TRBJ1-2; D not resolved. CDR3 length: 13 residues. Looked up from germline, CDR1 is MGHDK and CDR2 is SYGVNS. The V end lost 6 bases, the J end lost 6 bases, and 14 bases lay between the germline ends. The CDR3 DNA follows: TGTGCCAGCAGACCCGGACCCGGTGATGGCTACACCTTC. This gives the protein CASRPGPGDGYTF.

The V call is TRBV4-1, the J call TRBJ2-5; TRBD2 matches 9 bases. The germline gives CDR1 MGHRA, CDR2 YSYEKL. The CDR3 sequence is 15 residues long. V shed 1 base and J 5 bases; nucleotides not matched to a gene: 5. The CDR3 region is CASSQVAGAKETQYF. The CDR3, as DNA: TGCGCCAGCAGCCAAGTAGCGGGGGCGAAGGAGACCCAGTACTTC.

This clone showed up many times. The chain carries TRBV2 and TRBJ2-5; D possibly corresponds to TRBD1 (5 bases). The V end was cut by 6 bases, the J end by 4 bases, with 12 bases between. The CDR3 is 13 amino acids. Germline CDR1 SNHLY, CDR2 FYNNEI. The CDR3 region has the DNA TGTGCCAGCAGGGGTGACAGAACAGAGACCCAGTACTTC. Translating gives CASRGDRTETQYF.

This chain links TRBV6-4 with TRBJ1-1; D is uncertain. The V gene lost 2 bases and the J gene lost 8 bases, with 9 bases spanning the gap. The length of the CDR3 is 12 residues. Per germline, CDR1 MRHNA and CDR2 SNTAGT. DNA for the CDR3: TGTGCCAGCAGTGACGGAGAGAACGAAGCTTTCTTT. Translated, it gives CASSDGENEAFF.

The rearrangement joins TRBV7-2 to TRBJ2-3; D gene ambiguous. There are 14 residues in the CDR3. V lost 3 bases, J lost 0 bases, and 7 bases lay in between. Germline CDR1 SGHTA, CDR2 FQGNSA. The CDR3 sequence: CASSLLGSTDTQYF. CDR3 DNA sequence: TGTGCCAGCAGCTTGTTGGGGAGCACAGATACGCAGTATTTT.

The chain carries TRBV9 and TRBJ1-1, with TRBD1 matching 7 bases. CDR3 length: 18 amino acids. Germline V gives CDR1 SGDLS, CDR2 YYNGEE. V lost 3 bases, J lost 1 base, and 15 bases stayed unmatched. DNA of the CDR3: TGTGCCAGCAGCGATTTCGCAGGGGGTGGGACGCGGAACACTGAAGCTTTCTTT. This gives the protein CASSDFAGGGTRNTEAFF. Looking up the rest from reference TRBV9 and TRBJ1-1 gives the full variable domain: DSGVTQTPKHLITATGQRVTLRCSPRSGDLSVYWYQQSLDQGLQFLIQYYNGEERAKGNILERFSAQQFPDLHSELNLSSLELGDSALYFCASSDFAGGGTRNTEAFFGQGTRLTVV.

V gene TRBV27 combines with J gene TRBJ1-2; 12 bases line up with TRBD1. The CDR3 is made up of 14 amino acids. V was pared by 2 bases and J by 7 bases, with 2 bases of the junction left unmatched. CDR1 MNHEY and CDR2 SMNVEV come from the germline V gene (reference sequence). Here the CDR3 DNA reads TGTGCCAGCAGTTTAGGGACAGGGGGCGCTGGCTACACCTTC. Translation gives CASSLGTGGAGYTF.

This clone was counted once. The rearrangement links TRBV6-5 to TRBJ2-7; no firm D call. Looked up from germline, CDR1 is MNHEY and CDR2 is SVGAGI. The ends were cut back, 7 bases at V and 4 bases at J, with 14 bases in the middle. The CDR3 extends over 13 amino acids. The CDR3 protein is CASTAEKPYEQYF. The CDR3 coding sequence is TGTGCCAGCACGGCAGAAAAACCTTACGAGCAGTACTTC.

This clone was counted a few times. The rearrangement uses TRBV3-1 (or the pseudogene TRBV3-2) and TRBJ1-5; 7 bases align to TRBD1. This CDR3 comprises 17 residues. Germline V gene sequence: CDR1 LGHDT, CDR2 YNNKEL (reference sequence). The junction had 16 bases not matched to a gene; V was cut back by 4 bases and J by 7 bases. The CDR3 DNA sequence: TGTGCCAGCAGCCCCCCCAGGAGACAGGGTATTCAGCAGCCCCAGCATTTT. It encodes CASSPPRRQGIQQPQHF.

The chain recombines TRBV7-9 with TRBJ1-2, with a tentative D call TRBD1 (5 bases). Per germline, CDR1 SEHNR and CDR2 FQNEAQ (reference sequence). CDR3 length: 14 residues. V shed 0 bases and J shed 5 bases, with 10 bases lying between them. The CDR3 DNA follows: TGTGCCAGCAGCTTAGCGGGGACCGCATATGGCTACACCTTC. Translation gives CASSLAGTAYGYTF.

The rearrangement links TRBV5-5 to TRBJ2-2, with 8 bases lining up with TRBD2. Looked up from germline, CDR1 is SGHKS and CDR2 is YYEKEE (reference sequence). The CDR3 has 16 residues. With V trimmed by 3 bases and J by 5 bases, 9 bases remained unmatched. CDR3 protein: CASSSRGGSVTGELFF. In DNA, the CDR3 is TGTGCCAGCAGCTCCCGGGGGGGCTCGGTGACCGGGGAGCTGTTTTTT.

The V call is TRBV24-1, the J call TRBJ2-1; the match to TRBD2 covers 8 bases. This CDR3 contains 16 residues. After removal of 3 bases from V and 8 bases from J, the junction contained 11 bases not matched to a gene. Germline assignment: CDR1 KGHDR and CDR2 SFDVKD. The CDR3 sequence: CATSDTATGLADEQFF. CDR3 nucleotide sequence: TGTGCCACCAGTGATACTGCGACAGGACTAGCCGATGAGCAGTTCTTC.

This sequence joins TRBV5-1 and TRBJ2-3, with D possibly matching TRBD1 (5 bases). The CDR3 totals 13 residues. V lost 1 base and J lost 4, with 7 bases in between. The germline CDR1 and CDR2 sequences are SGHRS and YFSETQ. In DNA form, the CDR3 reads TGCGCCAGCAGCTTGCAGGGTGCAGATACGCAGTATTTT. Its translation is CASSLQGADTQYF.

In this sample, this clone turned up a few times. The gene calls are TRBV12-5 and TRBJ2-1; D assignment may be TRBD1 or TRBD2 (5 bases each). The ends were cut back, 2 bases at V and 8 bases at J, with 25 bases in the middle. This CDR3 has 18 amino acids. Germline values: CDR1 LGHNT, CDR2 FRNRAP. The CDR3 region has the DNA TGTGCTAGTGGTTTGCCCCATAAGGGACCAAGCATGTGGGATGAGCAGTTCTTC. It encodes CASGLPHKGPSMWDEQFF.

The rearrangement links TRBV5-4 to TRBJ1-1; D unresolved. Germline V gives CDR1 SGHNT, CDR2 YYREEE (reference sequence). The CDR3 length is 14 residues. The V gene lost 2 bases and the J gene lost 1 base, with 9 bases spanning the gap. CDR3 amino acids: CASSLGAGNTEAFF. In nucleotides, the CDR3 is TGTGCCAGCAGCTTAGGTGCGGGGAACACTGAAGCTTTCTTT.

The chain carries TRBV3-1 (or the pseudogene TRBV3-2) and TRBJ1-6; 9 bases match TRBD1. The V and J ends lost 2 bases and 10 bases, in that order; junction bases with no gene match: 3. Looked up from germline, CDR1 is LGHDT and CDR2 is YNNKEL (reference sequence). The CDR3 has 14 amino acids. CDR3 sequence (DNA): TGTGCCAGCAGCCAACGACAGGGGGGATCACCCCTCCACTTT. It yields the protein CASSQRQGGSPLHF.

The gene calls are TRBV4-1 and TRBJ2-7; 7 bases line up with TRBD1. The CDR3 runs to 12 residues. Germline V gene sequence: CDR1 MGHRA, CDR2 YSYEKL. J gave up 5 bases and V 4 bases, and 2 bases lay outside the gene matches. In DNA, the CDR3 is TGCGCCAGCAGCCCGCAGGGGGACGAGCAGTACTTC. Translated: CASSPQGDEQYF.

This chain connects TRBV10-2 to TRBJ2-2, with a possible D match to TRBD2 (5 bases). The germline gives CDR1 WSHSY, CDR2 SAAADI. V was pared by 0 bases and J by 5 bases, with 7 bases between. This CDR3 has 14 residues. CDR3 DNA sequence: TGCGCCAGCAGTGAGTCGGGAGTGACCGGGGAGCTGTTTTTT. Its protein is CASSESGVTGELFF.